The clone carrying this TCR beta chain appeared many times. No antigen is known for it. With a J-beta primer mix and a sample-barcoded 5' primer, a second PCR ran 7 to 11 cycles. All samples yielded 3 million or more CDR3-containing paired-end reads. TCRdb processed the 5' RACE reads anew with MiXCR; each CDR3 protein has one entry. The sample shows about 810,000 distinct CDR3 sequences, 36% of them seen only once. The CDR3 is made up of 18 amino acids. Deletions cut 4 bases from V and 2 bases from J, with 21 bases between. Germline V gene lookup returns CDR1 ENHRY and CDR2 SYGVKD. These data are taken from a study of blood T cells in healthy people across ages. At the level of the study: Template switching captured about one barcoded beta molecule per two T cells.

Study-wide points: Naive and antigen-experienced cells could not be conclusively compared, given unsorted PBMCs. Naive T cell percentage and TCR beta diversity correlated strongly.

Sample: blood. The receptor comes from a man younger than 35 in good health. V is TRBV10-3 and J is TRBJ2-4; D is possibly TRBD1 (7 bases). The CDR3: CAISVRDSKFGSKNIQYF. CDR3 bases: TGTGCCATCAGTGTGCGGGACAGCAAGTTCGGATCCAAAAACATTCAGTACTTC.